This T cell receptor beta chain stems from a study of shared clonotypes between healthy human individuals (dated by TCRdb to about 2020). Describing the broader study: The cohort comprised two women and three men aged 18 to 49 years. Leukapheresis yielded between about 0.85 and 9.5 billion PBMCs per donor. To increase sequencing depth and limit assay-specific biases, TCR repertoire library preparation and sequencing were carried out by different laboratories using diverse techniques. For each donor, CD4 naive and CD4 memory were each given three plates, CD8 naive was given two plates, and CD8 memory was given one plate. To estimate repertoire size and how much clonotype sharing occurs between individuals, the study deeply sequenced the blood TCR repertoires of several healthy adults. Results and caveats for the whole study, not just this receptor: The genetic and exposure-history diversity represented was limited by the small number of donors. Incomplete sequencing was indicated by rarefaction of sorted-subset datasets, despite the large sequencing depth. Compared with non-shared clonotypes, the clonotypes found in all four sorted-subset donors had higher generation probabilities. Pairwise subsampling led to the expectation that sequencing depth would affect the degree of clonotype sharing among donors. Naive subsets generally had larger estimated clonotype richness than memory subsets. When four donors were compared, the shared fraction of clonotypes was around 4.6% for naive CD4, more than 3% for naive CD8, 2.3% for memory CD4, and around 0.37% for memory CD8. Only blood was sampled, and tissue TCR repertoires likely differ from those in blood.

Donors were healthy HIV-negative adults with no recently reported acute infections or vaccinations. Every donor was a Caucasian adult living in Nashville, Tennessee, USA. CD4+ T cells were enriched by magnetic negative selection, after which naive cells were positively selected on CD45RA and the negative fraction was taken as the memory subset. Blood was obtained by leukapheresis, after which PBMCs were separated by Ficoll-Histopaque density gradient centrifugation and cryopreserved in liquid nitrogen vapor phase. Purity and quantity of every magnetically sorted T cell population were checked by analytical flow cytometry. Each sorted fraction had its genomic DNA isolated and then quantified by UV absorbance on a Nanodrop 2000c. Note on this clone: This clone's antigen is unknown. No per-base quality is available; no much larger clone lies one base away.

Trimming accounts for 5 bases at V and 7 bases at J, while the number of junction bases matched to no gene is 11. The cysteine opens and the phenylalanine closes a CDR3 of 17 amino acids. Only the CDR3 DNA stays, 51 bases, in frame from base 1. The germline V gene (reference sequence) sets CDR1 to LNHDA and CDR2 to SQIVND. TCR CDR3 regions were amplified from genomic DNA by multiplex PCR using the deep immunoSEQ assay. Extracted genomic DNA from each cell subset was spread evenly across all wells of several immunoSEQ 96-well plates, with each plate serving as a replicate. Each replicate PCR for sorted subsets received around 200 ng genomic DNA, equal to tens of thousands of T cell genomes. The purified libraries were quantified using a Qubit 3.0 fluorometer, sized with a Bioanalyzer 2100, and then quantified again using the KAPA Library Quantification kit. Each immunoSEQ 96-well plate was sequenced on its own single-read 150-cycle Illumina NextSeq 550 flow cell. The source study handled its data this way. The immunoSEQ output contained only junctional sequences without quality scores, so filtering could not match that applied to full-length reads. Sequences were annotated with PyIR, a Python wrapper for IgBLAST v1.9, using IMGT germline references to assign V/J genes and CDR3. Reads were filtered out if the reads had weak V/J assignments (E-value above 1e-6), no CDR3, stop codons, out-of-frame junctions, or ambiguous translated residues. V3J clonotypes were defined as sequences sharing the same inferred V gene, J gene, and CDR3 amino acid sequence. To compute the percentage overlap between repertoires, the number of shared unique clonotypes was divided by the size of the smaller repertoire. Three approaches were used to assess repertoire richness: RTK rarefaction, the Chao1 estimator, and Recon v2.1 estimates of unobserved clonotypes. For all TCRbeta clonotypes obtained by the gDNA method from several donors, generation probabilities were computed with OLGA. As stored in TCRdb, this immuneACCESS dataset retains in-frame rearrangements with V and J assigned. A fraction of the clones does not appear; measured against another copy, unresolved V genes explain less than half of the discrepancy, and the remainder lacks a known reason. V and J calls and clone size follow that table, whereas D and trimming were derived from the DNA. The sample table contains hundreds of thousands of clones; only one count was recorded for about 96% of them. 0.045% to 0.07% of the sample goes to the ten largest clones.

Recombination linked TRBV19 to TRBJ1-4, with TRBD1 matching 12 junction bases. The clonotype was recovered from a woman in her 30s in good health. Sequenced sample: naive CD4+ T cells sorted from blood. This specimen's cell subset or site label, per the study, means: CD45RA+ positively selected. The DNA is TGTGCCAGTAGTCGCCGGGACAGGGGGCTTGTACGTGAAAAACTGTTTTTT. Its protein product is CASSRRDRGLVREKLFF.